These 24 T cell receptor beta chains originate from one sample sequenced in a study of shared clonotypes between healthy human individuals (dated by TCRdb to 2018 to 2020). The library was prepared using the immunoSEQ multiplex PCR assay. TCRdb limited this immuneACCESS table to in-frame rearrangements with V and J called. A share of clones is missing; checked studies link under half to unresolved V genes, and the rest is unexplained. This sample is represented by about 1.5 million clones; under 99% of them were singletons. About 0.42% of the sample is taken by the ten largest. Sequenced input: naive CD4+ T cells sorted from blood. The cell subset or site tag for this specimen amounts to: CD45RA+ positively selected. These receptors came from a man aged 25-40 years in good health.

The CDR3 spells CASSRQGEEQYF. DNA of the CDR3: TGCGCCAGCAGTCGACAGGGTGAAGAGCAGTACTTC. The chain joins TRBV5-1 to TRBJ2-7; 7 positions agree with TRBD1. In germline, CDR1 is SGHRS, CDR2 YFSETQ. The V gene end was trimmed by 5 bases and the J gene end by 7 bases; junction bases not matched to a gene: 6. CDR3 length: 12 residues.

The chain recombines TRBV27 with TRBJ2-3, with D perhaps TRBD1 (5 bases). Germline V gene data show CDR1 as MNHEY and CDR2 as SMNVEV (reference sequence). The CDR3 spans 12 residues. The ends were cut back, 3 bases at V and 6 bases at J, with 7 bases in the middle. The CDR3 is CASSFSGDTQYF. As DNA, the CDR3 is TGTGCCAGCAGTTTTTCAGGGGATACGCAGTATTTT.

The chain recombines TRBV19 with TRBJ2-4, with 8 nucleotides matching TRBD1. The germline gives CDR1 LNHDA, CDR2 SQIVND (reference sequence). With 4 bases clipped from V and 0 bases from J, the junction kept 14 bases outside the gene matches. The CDR3 consists of 19 residues. CDR3 amino acids: CASSREAGQGLIAKNIQYF. The CDR3 DNA follows: TGTGCCAGTAGTAGGGAAGCAGGACAGGGACTTATAGCCAAAAACATTCAGTACTTC.

CDR3 DNA: TGTGCCAGCAGTGAAGGCTTCGGGCCTTGGGGCCAGCCCCAGCATTTT. As protein: CASSEGFGPWGQPQHF. The chain joins TRBV6-1 to TRBJ1-5; D is perhaps TRBD1 (5 bases). The V and J ends lost 1 base and 7 bases respectively, with 17 bases between them. CDR1 and CDR2 from the germline V gene are MNHNS and SASEGT. This CDR3 has 16 amino acids.

Turning to this clone: The sample contains more than one DNA sequence encoding this CDR3. The chain has TRBV2 and TRBJ2-7; no definite D call. V shed 5 bases and J shed 3 bases, with 5 bases lying between them. CDR3 size: 11 residues. Germline lookup yields CDR1 SNHLY and CDR2 FYNNEI. The CDR3 region is CASSSYYEQYF. CDR3 bases: TGTGCCAGCAGTTCGTACTACGAGCAGTACTTC.

This clone has only one observation. This chain links TRBV7-2 with TRBJ2-3; D is undetermined. With 6 bases removed from V and 0 bases from J, the gap between germline ends came to 7 bases. CDR1 is SGHTA, CDR2 FQGNSA, per germline. The CDR3 covers 13 residues. CDR3 bases: TGTGCCAGCAGGCAGTCTAGCACAGATACGCAGTATTTT. Amino acids: CASRQSSTDTQYF.

This clone was observed a single time. The V call is TRBV30, the J call TRBJ2-4; TRBD1 aligns across 7 bases. V lost 0 bases and J lost 2; bases outside the gene matches: 13. The germline V gene has CDR1 GTSNPN and CDR2 SVGIG (reference sequence). This CDR3 spans 18 amino acids. The CDR3 sequence is CAWSVTNWGQPTKNIQYF. The CDR3 region has the DNA TGTGCCTGGAGTGTAACTAACTGGGGACAGCCCACCAAAAACATTCAGTACTTC.

V is TRBV14 and J is TRBJ2-5; TRBD2 matches 7 bases. Per germline, CDR1 SGHDN and CDR2 FVKESK. Germline trimming cut 1 base from V and 4 bases from J; bases unmatched to any gene: 12. This CDR3 is 17 amino acids long. The CDR3 sequence is CASSQGWGGTFGETQYF. The CDR3 nucleotides are TGTGCCAGCAGCCAAGGATGGGGGGGGACGTTCGGAGAGACCCAGTACTTC.

The chain couples TRBV7-9 to TRBJ2-7; 8 nucleotides match TRBD1. The germline CDR1 and CDR2 sequences are SEHNR and FQNEAQ (reference sequence). The length of the CDR3 is 14 residues. V was clipped by 5 bases and J by 2 bases; unmatched bases: 5. The CDR3 reads CASSAGQVPYEQYF. CDR3 DNA sequence: TGTGCCAGCAGCGCGGGACAGGTACCCTACGAGCAGTACTTC.

V is TRBV7-8 and J is TRBJ2-2; D ambiguous. This CDR3 comprises 16 residues. Germline values: CDR1 SGHVS, CDR2 FQNEAQ. Between the trimmed V and J ends, which lost 5 bases and 6 bases, there was a span of 19 bases. This chain's CDR3 is CASSRPLGTNSGELFF. The CDR3 nucleotides are TGTGCCAGCAGCCGTCCTTTGGGAACCAATTCCGGGGAGCTGTTTTTT.

Regarding this clone: Other DNA sequences in this sample translate to the same CDR3. The DNA of the CDR3 is TGTGCCAGCTCACCTCTCGGACAGCTGAACACTGAAGCTTTCTTT. Translated, it gives CASSPLGQLNTEAFF. The rearrangement joins TRBV18 to TRBJ1-1, with TRBD1 as a possible D gene (6 bases). The V end was cut by 3 bases, the J end by 0 bases, with 11 bases between. CDR1 is KGHSH and CDR2 is LQKENI in the germline V gene. The CDR3 spans 15 residues.

The J gene is TRBJ1-5, the V gene TRBV4-1; possibly TRBD1 for D (5 bases). V was clipped by 4 bases and J by 4 bases, with 14 bases between them. Germline V lookup: CDR1 MGHRA, CDR2 YSYEKL. The CDR3 length is 15 residues. The CDR3 spells CASSPGPGRNQPQHF. Here the CDR3 DNA reads TGCGCCAGCAGCCCGGGGCCCGGGAGGAATCAGCCCCAGCATTTT.

CDR3 sequence: CASSFRGDHEKLFF. Here the CDR3 DNA reads TGTGCCAGCAGTTTCCGTGGAGACCATGAAAAACTGTTTTTT. The chain links TRBV28 to TRBJ1-4; D call uncertain. The CDR3 totals 14 residues. Looked up from germline, CDR1 is MDHEN and CDR2 is SYDVKM. Trimming took off 3 bases at V and 6 bases at J, with 11 bases between the two ends.

CDR3 nucleotide sequence: TGTGCCAGCAGCTCCGAGCGGCAGGCGGGACAGTACTTC. This sequence encodes CASSSERQAGQYF. The chain combines TRBV7-9 with TRBJ2-5, with D perhaps matching TRBD2 (6 bases). Trimming removed 4 bases at V and 11 bases at J, with 17 bases between. The CDR3 is made up of 13 amino acids. Germline CDR1 SEHNR, CDR2 FQNEAQ (reference sequence).

For the CDR3, the DNA is TGTGCCAGCTCACCCCGAGAGATCTTTACAGATACGCAGTATTTT. Its translation: CASSPREIFTDTQYF. The genes are TRBV18 and TRBJ2-3, with unresolved D. The ends were cut back, 3 bases at V and 3 bases at J, with 13 bases in the middle. CDR1 KGHSH and CDR2 LQKENI come from the germline V gene. This CDR3 is 15 amino acids long.

The chain couples TRBV5-5 to TRBJ2-2; D is perhaps TRBD1 (6 bases). The CDR3 extends over 15 amino acids. Germline CDR1 reads SGHKS; CDR2 reads YYEKEE (reference sequence). The V end lost 2 bases, the J end lost 0 bases, and 8 bases lay between the germline ends. The CDR3 region has the DNA TGTGCCAGCAGCTTTGGGACAACGAACACCGGGGAGCTGTTTTTT. As protein: CASSFGTTNTGELFF.

V and J are TRBV23-1 and TRBJ1-1; D is perhaps TRBD1 (6 bases). TRBV23-1 counts as an open reading frame of uncertain function. V lost 8 bases and J lost 4, with 26 bases in between. The length of the CDR3 is 17 residues. The CDR3 sequence is CASLRGLRKVVFTEAFF. CDR3 in DNA: TGCGCCAGCCTCCGGGGGCTGAGGAAGGTGGTTTTCACTGAAGCTTTCTTT.

The count of this clone is one. The chain couples TRBV7-2 to TRBJ1-1; no clear D gene. V was clipped by 2 bases and J by 5 bases, with 15 bases between them. Germline loops: CDR1 SGHTA, CDR2 FQGNSA. The CDR3 length is 15 residues. CDR3 sequence: CASSLRGGLRTEAFF. CDR3 coding DNA: TGTGCCAGCAGCTTACGTGGTGGGCTCCGGACTGAAGCTTTCTTT.

The rearrangement joins TRBV7-2 to TRBJ2-6; possibly TRBD1 for D (5 bases). The length of the CDR3 is 13 residues. Trimming shortened V by 9 bases and J by 0 bases, and 6 bases separated the two germline ends. The V gene's germline CDR1 is SGHTA and CDR2 FQGNSA. CDR3 sequence reads: CASDSSGANVLTF. Here the CDR3 DNA reads TGTGCCAGTGACAGCTCTGGGGCCAACGTCCTGACTTTC. Looking up the rest from reference TRBV7-2 and TRBJ2-6 gives the full variable domain: GAGVSQSPSNKVTEKGKDVELRCDPISGHTALYWYRQSLGQGLEFLIYFQGNSAPDKSGLPSDRFSAERTGGSVSTLTIQRTQQEDSAVYLCASDSSGANVLTFGAGSRLTVL.

This chain links TRBV28 with TRBJ2-2; D may match TRBD1 or TRBD2 (6 bases each). The CDR3 consists of 13 residues. Germline lookup yields CDR1 MDHEN and CDR2 SYDVKM. Trimming shortened V by 7 bases and J by 8 bases, and 14 bases separated the two germline ends. The CDR3 spells CASMSGAPGELFF. Written as DNA, the CDR3 is TGTGCCAGCATGTCGGGGGCGCCTGGGGAGCTGTTTTTT.

This chain joins TRBV7-8 and TRBJ2-2, with TRBD2 matching 10 bases. The germline V gene has CDR1 SGHVS and CDR2 FQNEAQ. J lost 6 bases, V lost 5 bases, and 9 bases had no gene match. The CDR3 consists of 16 residues. This CDR3 is CASSPLASGSPGELFF. DNA for the CDR3: TGTGCCAGCAGCCCCCTGGCTAGCGGGAGTCCCGGGGAGCTGTTTTTT.

The rearrangement links TRBV29-1 to TRBJ1-1, with D possibly TRBD1 on 5 matching bases. The germline V gene encodes CDR1 SQVTM and CDR2 ANQGSEA. This CDR3 has 12 amino acids. CDR3 sequence (DNA): TGCCGGACGAACCGACAGTACACTGAAGCTTTCTTT. Its translation is CRTNRQYTEAFF. Full variable domain (missing parts from reference TRBV29-1 and TRBJ1-1): SAVISQKPSRDICQRGTSLTIQCQVDSQVTMMFWYRQQPGQSLTLIATANQGSEATYESGFVIDKFPISRPNLTFSTLTVSNMSPEDSSIYLCRTNRQYTEAFFGQGTRLTVV.

The chain employs TRBV2 and TRBJ2-7, with 9 bases lining up with TRBD1. Looked up from germline, CDR1 is SNHLY and CDR2 is FYNNEI. The J segment lost 2 bases and the V segment lost 5 bases, leaving 10 bases of the junction unmatched. The CDR3 runs 16 residues. CDR3 sequence reads: CASSSSRGTGTYEQYF. The DNA for the CDR3 is TGTGCCAGCAGTTCAAGCAGGGGGACAGGGACCTACGAGCAGTACTTC.

The V gene is TRBV5-6, the J gene TRBJ2-1; D unresolved. V lost 2 bases, J lost 10 bases, and 7 bases lay in between. From germline, CDR1 is SGHDT and CDR2 YYEEEE. The CDR3 spans 11 residues. In DNA form, the CDR3 reads TGTGCCAGCAGCTTATCTAGGGAGCAGTTCTTC. It translates to CASSLSREQFF.